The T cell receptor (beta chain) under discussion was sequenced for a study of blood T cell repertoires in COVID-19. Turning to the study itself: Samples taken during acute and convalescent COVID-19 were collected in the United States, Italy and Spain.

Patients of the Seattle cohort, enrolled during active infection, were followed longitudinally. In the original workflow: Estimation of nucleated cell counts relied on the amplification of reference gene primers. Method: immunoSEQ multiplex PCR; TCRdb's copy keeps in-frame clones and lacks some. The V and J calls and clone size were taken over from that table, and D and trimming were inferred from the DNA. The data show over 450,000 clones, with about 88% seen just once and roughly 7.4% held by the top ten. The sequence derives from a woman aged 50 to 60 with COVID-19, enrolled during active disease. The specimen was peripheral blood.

The CDR3 sequence is CASSSTGFSNQPQHF. CDR3 DNA: TGTGCCAGCAGTTCGACAGGGTTTAGCAATCAGCCCCAGCATTTT. V is TRBV6-6 and J is TRBJ1-5, with 7 bases identical to TRBD1. Germline loops: CDR1 MNHNY, CDR2 SVGAGI (reference sequence). With 4 bases clipped from V and 0 bases from J, the junction kept 3 bases outside the gene matches. The CDR3 extends over 15 amino acids.